This T cell receptor beta chain is drawn from a study of OX40 agonist ivuxolimab in advanced cancers. Profiling relied on immunoSEQ multiplex PCR, and the TCRdb table lists in-frame clones only, not all of them. The sample includes approximately 79,000 clones, approximately 86% of them seen just once. A note on this clone: The antigen remains unidentified.

Patients with a history of autoimmune disease or on systemic immunosuppression were excluded. Study-level findings and limits: In the 0.1 to 3.0 mg/kg range, CD4+ and CD8+ blood T cells had expanded clonally by week 6. Expanded clones were, on average, more numerous among CD8+ T cells than CD4+.

This CDR3 comprises 17 residues. V lost 0 bases, J lost 8 bases, and 9 bases stayed unmatched. CDR1 and CDR2 from the germline V gene are SGHDN and FVKESK. This clonotype originated in an adult with an advanced solid tumor such as melanoma, head and neck, liver or kidney cancer. This specimen consisted of CD4+ or CD8+ T cells sorted from blood, obtained in a trial of the OX40 agonist ivuxolimab. This sequence joins TRBV14 and TRBJ1-6, with 8 bases fitting TRBD1. The CDR3 here is CASSQDTWTGPHSPLHF. DNA of the CDR3: TGTGCCAGCAGCCAAGATACTTGGACAGGGCCGCATTCACCCCTCCACTTT.